The 2 T cell receptor beta chains below come from one sample, sequenced in a study of cytomegalovirus exposure and HLA in healthy donors (dated by TCRdb to about 2017). Library creation used the immunoSEQ multiplex PCR assay. A mixture of 60 forward primers for TCR Vbeta segments and 13 reverse primers for TCR Jbeta segments was used in the multiplex PCR. Drawn from immuneACCESS, this table holds only the in-frame rearrangements with V and J called that TCRdb kept. Clones are partly lost; checked studies trace under half to an unresolved V gene and leave the rest unexplained. In all, the sample holds around 230,000 clones, and about 85% of those were seen once. Approximately 0.24% of the sample is in the top ten clones. Sample: PBMCs. The receptors were gathered from a girl aged 2-10 years in good health and CMV-seronegative.

The chain employs TRBV10-1 and TRBJ2-3; D is uncertain. This CDR3 is built from 12 residues. Per germline, CDR1 WNHNN and CDR2 SYGVQD (reference sequence). V lost 2 bases, J lost 2 bases, and 2 bases lay in between. The CDR3 DNA sequence: TGCGCCAGCAGTGAGCTCACAGATACGCAGTATTTT. This gives the protein CASSELTDTQYF.

This sequence joins TRBV5-1 and TRBJ2-3; D is perhaps TRBD2 (7 bases). V was clipped by 0 bases and J by 4 bases, with 9 bases between them. CDR1 is SGHRS, CDR2 YFSETQ, per germline. The CDR3 length is 14 residues. CDR3 DNA: TGCGCCAGCAGCTTGGCGGGGGGCCCAGATACGCAGTATTTT. This translates into CASSLAGGPDTQYF.